Presented here are 30 T cell receptor beta chains from one specimen sequenced in a study of T cells in Graves' hyperthyroidism and ophthalmopathy. Amplified TCR beta CDR3 regions came from RNA transcripts. In the first-round RT-PCR of the TCR CDR3, the HTBI primer set was used. TCRdb redid the calling of the multiplex PCR reads with MiXCR, one entry per CDR3 protein. The repertoire holds 350,000 or so distinct CDR3 sequences, about 18% seen once, with 30% to 35% in the top ten. Sequencing input: blood. The receptor source for this set is a woman younger than 45 with Graves' hyperthyroidism that later progressed to Graves' ophthalmopathy.

This clonotype was seen many times. The CDR3 loop is CASSYSKVPGQGLNTEAFF. The CDR3 DNA reads as TGTGCCAGCAGTTACTCAAAAGTCCCGGGACAGGGATTGAACACTGAAGCTTTCTTT. The genes are TRBV6-5 and TRBJ1-1, with TRBD1 matching over 9 bases. The CDR3 spans 19 residues. V trimming: 0 bases; J trimming: 0 bases; junction bases outside the gene matches: 11. In germline, CDR1 is MNHEY, CDR2 SVGAGI.

This clonotype has at least ten counts. The chain uses TRBV27 and TRBJ2-7; D is possibly TRBD2 (5 bases). V lost 5 bases to trimming and J lost 4 bases, with 12 bases between them. The length of the CDR3 is 13 residues. Germline V gene lookup returns CDR1 MNHEY and CDR2 SMNVEV (reference sequence). CDR3 sequence: CASSPEGGYEQYF. The CDR3 bases are TGTGCCAGCAGTCCCGAGGGTGGTTACGAGCAGTACTTC.

This clonotype was detected ten times or more. The chain carries TRBV12-3 or TRBV12-4 and TRBJ2-7; 8 bases agree with TRBD2. V shed 3 bases and J 2 bases; nucleotides not matched to a gene: 3. The CDR3 consists of 14 residues. CDR3 in amino acids: CASSFAGGAYEQYF. As DNA, the CDR3 is TGTGCCAGCAGTTTTGCCGGGGGGGCCTACGAGCAGTACTTC.

This clonotype was seen ten or more times. The V call is TRBV2, the J call TRBJ1-1; possibly TRBD1 for D (5 bases). With 8 bases removed from V and 3 bases from J, the gap between germline ends came to 16 bases. Germline V gives CDR1 SNHLY, CDR2 FYNNEI. The CDR3 spans 14 residues. The CDR3 spells CASLSPREYTEAFF. In DNA, the CDR3 is TGTGCCAGCCTAAGCCCCAGGGAGTACACTGAAGCTTTCTTT.

The chain combines TRBV29-1 with TRBJ2-1, with 10 bases fitting TRBD2. CDR3 size: 14 residues. The ends lost 3 bases at V and 10 bases at J; junction bases unmatched: 9. From germline, CDR1 is SQVTM and CDR2 ANQGSEA. In DNA form, the CDR3 reads TGCAGCGTTGATCTAGCGGGAGATCTGCAGGAGCAGTTCTTC. Amino acids: CSVDLAGDLQEQFF.

The rearrangement links TRBV20-1 to TRBJ2-1; no reliable D call. The CDR3 spans 12 residues. The germline V and J ends were trimmed by 3 bases and 8 bases, with 11 bases remaining between them. Germline V gives CDR1 DFQATT, CDR2 SNEGSKA (reference sequence). The DNA of the CDR3 is TGCAGTGCTAGTGCAGCGCTGGATGAGCAGTTCTTC. Amino acids: CSASAALDEQFF.

The J gene is TRBJ2-6, the V gene TRBV10-3; no definite D call. The germline gives CDR1 ENHRY, CDR2 SYGVKD. This CDR3 has 14 amino acids. Trimming shortened V by 4 bases and J by 0 bases, and 4 bases separated the two germline ends. CDR3 coding DNA: TGTGCCATCAGTGGGGACTCTGGGGCCAACGTCCTGACTTTC. Translated: CAISGDSGANVLTF.

This clonotype occurred many times. In DNA form, the CDR3 reads TGTGCCAGCAGCTTAGAAACACCCGTCTCTGGAAACACCATATATTTT. The encoded protein is CASSLETPVSGNTIYF. The rearrangement uses TRBV7-2 and TRBJ1-3; D not resolved. V was clipped by 1 base and J by 0 bases, with 10 bases between them. Germline CDR1 and CDR2: SGHTA and FQGNSA. The CDR3 is 16 residues long.

This clonotype was counted many times. This chain uses TRBV2 with TRBJ2-3, with D uncertain. Germline V gene data show CDR1 as SNHLY and CDR2 as FYNNEI. The CDR3 has 12 residues. V was clipped by 5 bases and J by 8 bases, with 11 bases between them. CDR3 amino acids: CASSPKPSTQYF. In DNA, the CDR3 is TGTGCCAGCAGTCCTAAGCCGAGTACGCAGTATTTT.

This clonotype was counted a few times. The chain couples TRBV28 to TRBJ1-2; D ambiguous. In germline, CDR1 is MDHEN, CDR2 SYDVKM. The CDR3 has 12 residues. V lost 10 bases and J lost 5, with 14 bases in between. The CDR3 nucleotides are TGTGCCACGAACCGGAGAGGATATGGCTACACCTTC. Translation gives CATNRRGYGYTF.

This clonotype has only a few counts. V is TRBV19 and J is TRBJ2-5, with 8 nucleotides matching TRBD1. Trimming took 2 bases from V and 4 from J; bases not matched to a gene: 6. The CDR3 has 15 residues. Germline lookup yields CDR1 LNHDA and CDR2 SQIVND (reference sequence). The DNA for the CDR3 is TGTGCCAGTAGTATATCCAGGGGGCTTCGAGAGACCCAGTACTTC. It specifies CASSISRGLRETQYF.

This clonotype was recorded at least ten times. The gene calls are TRBV12-3 or TRBV12-4 and TRBJ2-7; D gene unclear. Trimming took off 5 bases at V and 1 base at J, with 9 bases between the two ends. This CDR3 contains 13 residues. CDR3 bases: TGTGCCAGCAGTGCGCACCTGTCCTACGAGCAGTACTTC. Amino acids: CASSAHLSYEQYF.

The V call is TRBV7-9, the J call TRBJ2-7; D perhaps matches TRBD1 (7 bases). The CDR3 is 17 amino acids. Trimming cost V 0 bases and J 7 bases, with 22 bases left between them. Germline lookup yields CDR1 SEHNR and CDR2 FQNEAQ (reference sequence). The CDR3 nucleotides are TGTGCCAGCAGCTTAGCGCCTGGCACAGGGGTACGGGGGGAGCAGTACTTC. This sequence encodes CASSLAPGTGVRGEQYF.

This clonotype was counted only a few times. The chain links TRBV4-1 to TRBJ1-2; 8 bases line up with TRBD1. Germline values: CDR1 MGHRA, CDR2 YSYEKL. The CDR3 sequence is 14 residues long. With V trimmed by 3 bases and J by 3 bases, 3 bases remained unmatched. The CDR3 reads CASSQPDRDYGYTF. CDR3 sequence (DNA): TGCGCCAGCAGCCAGCCGGACAGGGACTATGGCTACACCTTC.

This clonotype came up once. With a much larger clone just one base away, this may be a read error. The chain is built from TRBV2 and TRBJ2-4, with TRBD2 identical over 12 bases. Looked up from germline, CDR1 is SNHLY and CDR2 is FYNNEI. The CDR3 is made up of 14 amino acids. The CDR3 DNA is TGTGCCAGCAGACCTAGCGGGGGGGAAAACATTCGGTACTTC. It is translated as CASRPSGGENIRYF.

The chain recombines TRBV7-9 with TRBJ2-1; 8 nucleotides align to TRBD2. CDR1 is SEHNR and CDR2 is FQNEAQ in the germline V gene (reference sequence). This CDR3 is 16 amino acids long. The V gene end was trimmed by 7 bases and the J gene end by 6 bases; junction bases not matched to a gene: 14. The CDR3 loop is CASTLGLGGESNEQFF. CDR3 DNA sequence: TGTGCCAGCACCTTGGGACTAGGAGGAGAGTCCAATGAGCAGTTCTTC. The variable domain in full, completed from reference TRBV7-9 and TRBJ2-1, reads DTGVSQNPRHKITKRGQNVTFRCDPISEHNRLYWYRQTLGQGPEFLTYFQNEAQLEKSRLLSDRFSAERPKGSFSTLEIQRTEQGDSAMYLCASTLGLGGESNEQFFGPGTRLTVL.

This clonotype has at least ten counts. This chain joins TRBV6-2 or TRBV6-3 and TRBJ1-1; a weak D match, TRBD1 (6 bases). V gave up 6 bases and J gave up 0 bases, with 14 bases separating them. The germline gives CDR1 MNHEY, CDR2 SVGEGT. The CDR3 totals 15 residues. In DNA form, the CDR3 reads TGTGCCAGCAGGCCTGGGGGCGGTATGAACACTGAAGCTTTCTTT. Protein: CASRPGGGMNTEAFF.

The table lists this clonotype with many counts. The V gene is TRBV28, the J gene TRBJ1-2; no definite D call. This CDR3 region has 15 residues. Germline-derived CDR1 and CDR2 are MDHEN and SYDVKM. Trimming stripped 1 base from V and 1 base from J, with 10 bases between. The CDR3 loop is CASSLSGRFNYGYTF. The CDR3 DNA sequence: TGTGCCAGCAGTTTATCCGGTCGGTTTAACTATGGCTACACCTTC.

V is TRBV20-1 and J is TRBJ1-3; D unresolved. From germline, CDR1 is DFQATT and CDR2 SNEGSKA (reference sequence). With 6 bases removed from V and 0 bases from J, the gap between germline ends came to 15 bases. The CDR3 length is 15 residues. CDR3 DNA sequence: TGCAGTGCCCGGAGCCGGGCCGACTCTGGAAACACCATATATTTT. This gives the protein CSARSRADSGNTIYF.

This clonotype has at least ten counts. The genes are TRBV20-1 and TRBJ2-7; 8 positions match TRBD1. This CDR3 has 14 residues. In germline, CDR1 is DFQATT, CDR2 SNEGSKA (reference sequence). The J segment lost 0 bases and the V segment lost 3 bases, leaving 4 bases of the junction unmatched. CDR3 bases: TGCAGTGCTAGCGGGACAGGATCCTCCTACGAGCAGTACTTC. This sequence encodes CSASGTGSSYEQYF.

This chain connects TRBV2 to TRBJ2-2; 8 positions agree with TRBD2. The CDR3 length is 13 residues. The germline gives CDR1 SNHLY, CDR2 FYNNEI. V lost 5 bases to trimming and J lost 7 bases; unmatched junction nucleotides: 3. The CDR3 nucleotides are TGTGCCAGCAGTTCGGGGACTAGCGGGGAGCTGTTTTTT. This sequence encodes CASSSGTSGELFF.

J is TRBJ2-7 and V is TRBV2, with TRBD1 as a possible D gene (5 bases). Germline loops: CDR1 SNHLY, CDR2 FYNNEI. The CDR3 runs 11 residues. V was cut by 8 bases and J by 7 bases, with 12 bases left in between. The CDR3 region is CASVQGREQYF. The CDR3 nucleotides read TGTGCCAGCGTCCAGGGAAGGGAGCAGTACTTC.

The chain uses TRBV16 and TRBJ1-4, with unresolved D. CDR1 KGHSY and CDR2 FQNENV come from the germline V gene. Trimming cost V 2 bases and J 5 bases, with 15 bases left between them. The CDR3 covers 16 residues. The CDR3 region is CASSQDSRGINEKLFF. The CDR3 nucleotides read TGTGCCAGCAGCCAAGATTCTCGGGGAATAAATGAAAAACTGTTTTTT.

This sequence joins TRBV6-1 and TRBJ2-1, with D perhaps matching TRBD2 (5 bases). Trimming removed 6 bases at V and 0 bases at J, with 12 bases between. CDR1 is MNHNS and CDR2 is SASEGT in the germline V gene. The CDR3 sequence is 15 residues long. The CDR3 sequence is CASSRGWRSYNEQFF. The CDR3 DNA reads as TGTGCCAGCAGCCGCGGGTGGCGCTCCTACAATGAGCAGTTCTTC.

V is TRBV2 and J is TRBJ2-7, with D perhaps matching TRBD1 (6 bases). This CDR3 is 14 amino acids long. Germline V gene sequence: CDR1 SNHLY, CDR2 FYNNEI. Trimming took off 4 bases at V and 1 base at J, with 11 bases between the two ends. CDR3 sequence (DNA): TGTGCCAGCAGTGTGCTAGGGGGATCCTACGAGCAGTACTTC. Protein: CASSVLGGSYEQYF.

The chain employs TRBV6-2 or TRBV6-3 and TRBJ2-2; D might be TRBD1 (5 bases). V lost 4 bases and J lost 5, with 11 bases in between. Looked up from germline, CDR1 is MNHEY and CDR2 is SVGEGT. The CDR3 spans 14 residues. The chain's CDR3 is CASSWGSNTGELFF. CDR3 bases: TGTGCCAGCAGTTGGGGCTCTAATACCGGGGAGCTGTTTTTT.

This clonotype was recorded at least ten times. This chain uses TRBV27 with TRBJ2-3; D is uncertain. Deletions cut 2 bases from V and 0 bases from J, with 12 bases between. The CDR3 is 16 amino acids. Germline CDR1 is MNHEY and CDR2 is SMNVEV (reference sequence). The CDR3 DNA is TGTGCCAGCAGTTTACTTCCCCCCGGTAGCACAGATACGCAGTATTTT. It encodes CASSLLPPGSTDTQYF.

This clonotype was detected ten times or more. The chain links TRBV7-8 to TRBJ1-1; D gene uncertain. Germline CDR1 reads SGHVS; CDR2 reads FQNEAQ. V was clipped by 5 bases and J by 0 bases, with 13 bases between them. The CDR3 runs to 15 residues. The CDR3 spells CASSRGRYLNTEAFF. The CDR3, as DNA: TGTGCCAGCAGCCGAGGACGGTATCTGAACACTGAAGCTTTCTTT.

In this sample, this clonotype turned up many times. The junction does not match germline at one end; this may be a read error. The chain is built from TRBV10-3 and TRBJ2-1; D is perhaps TRBD1 (6 bases). This CDR3 is built from 12 residues. Looked up from germline, CDR1 is ENHRY and CDR2 is SYGVKD. Written as DNA, the CDR3 is TGCGCCAGCAGAAGGGACATCAATGAGCAGTTCTTC. Encoded protein: CASRRDINEQFF.

This clonotype was found a few times. The chain combines TRBV28 with TRBJ2-5, with D tentatively TRBD1 (7 bases). The CDR3 covers 17 residues. V lost 1 base and J lost 5, with 20 bases in between. In germline, CDR1 is MDHEN, CDR2 SYDVKM. CDR3 DNA: TGTGCCAGCAGTTTATTCCCTCGCAGGGGGGTTGGGGAGACCCAGTACTTC. It codes for CASSLFPRRGVGETQYF.